Listed below are T cell receptor beta chains from one sample, sequenced in a study of T cell repertoires in cytomegalovirus infection. Their antigens are not known. TCRdb reanalysed the reads using MiXCR and keeps one entry per CDR3 protein. The repertoire consists of 700,000 to 950,000 distinct CDR3 sequences, with over 25% occurring once and the leading ten covering around 12%. The sequencing used cultured CD8+ T cells from PBMCs, collected from culture after CMV antigen stimulation. The receptors here all came from a human donor in good health (CMV status not recorded). Some clones in this sample may be carry-over from other donors' samples. Both conserved end residues are part of each CDR3. D genes are given only for firm matches. Only part of the rows carry a size: once, few, many, or a class if the clone is expanded.

TRBJ2-2,TRBD2,TRBV4-3,few,CASSQEALAGDTGELFF,TGCGCCAGCAGCCAAGAAGCACTAGCGGGGGACACCGGGGAGCTGTTTTTT
TRBJ2-1,-,TRBV4-3,few,CASSQDWTHYNEQFF,TGCGCCAGCAGCCAAGATTGGACACACTACAATGAGCAGTTCTTC
TRBJ2-3,-,TRBV27,many,CASSSQGGTDTQYF,TGTGCCAGCAGTTCGCAGGGAGGTACAGATACGCAGTATTTT
TRBJ1-4,-,TRBV12-3/TRBV12-4,many,CASSLMANNEKLFF,TGTGCCAGCAGTTTAATGGCAAATAATGAAAAACTGTTTTTT
TRBJ1-1,-,TRBV7-8,many,CASRTGGGNTEAFF,TGTGCCAGCAGAACAGGAGGAGGGAACACTGAAGCTTTCTTT
TRBJ2-7,-,TRBV7-6,-,CVSSLGTWDSDYEQYF,TGTGTCAGCAGCTTAGGGACTTGGGACAGCGACTACGAGCAGTACTTC
TRBJ1-6,-,TRBV4-3,-,CASSCRSGDSPLHF,TGCGCCAGCAGCTGCAGGTCGGGGGATTCCCCCCTCCACTTT
TRBJ1-2,TRBD1,TRBV28,-,CASLDRGGDGYTF,TGTGCCAGCCTCGACAGGGGCGGGGATGGCTACACCTTC
TRBJ2-5,TRBD2,TRBV7-9,-,CASSGWGLAGQETQYF,TGTGCCAGCAGCGGGTGGGGACTAGCGGGGCAAGAGACCCAGTACTTC
TRBJ1-1,TRBD1,TRBV19,-,CASSIPGQGNTEAFF,TGTGCCAGTAGTATACCGGGACAGGGGAACACTGAAGCTTTCTTT
TRBJ1-2,-,TRBV4-1,-,CASSQVLGSNYGYTF,TGCGCCAGCAGCCAAGTTTTGGGGAGTAACTATGGCTACACCTTC
TRBJ1-1,-,TRBV12-3/TRBV12-4,many,CASSRGRDEAFF,TGTGCCAGCAGCCGCGGAAGGGACGAAGCTTTCTTT
TRBJ2-7,TRBD1,TRBV27,-,CASTPGTGVDEQYF,TGTGCCAGCACCCCCGGGACAGGGGTTGACGAGCAGTACTTC
TRBJ2-1,TRBD2,TRBV2,few,CASSDLAGGTLGQFF,TGTGCCAGCAGTGACTTAGCGGGGGGGACTCTGGGGCAGTTCTTC
TRBJ1-5,-,TRBV5-5,few,CASSLFTGPYQPQHF,TGTGCCAGCAGCTTGTTTACGGGCCCATATCAGCCCCAGCATTTT
TRBJ1-1,TRBD1,TRBV7-3,few,CASSLTLGQENTEAFF,TGTGCCAGCAGCTTAACTTTAGGACAGGAGAACACTGAAGCTTTCTTT
TRBJ1-2,-,TRBV7-9,-,CASSPPPERGYGYTF,TGTGCCAGCAGCCCACCCCCCGAAAGGGGCTATGGCTACACCTTC
TRBJ1-6,TRBD1,TRBV2,-,CASRVTGQSNSPLHF,TGTGCCAGCAGGGTAACGGGACAGTCTAATTCACCCCTCCACTTT
TRBJ2-7,TRBD1,TRBV29-1,-,CSVEDRQGKAYEQYF,TGCAGCGTTGAAGATAGACAGGGTAAGGCCTACGAGCAGTACTTC
TRBJ1-4,TRBD1,TRBV12-3/TRBV12-4,-,CASRTQGATNEKLFF,TGTGCCAGCAGGACGCAGGGGGCAACTAATGAAAAACTGTTTTTT
TRBJ2-1,-,TRBV7-4,few,CASTPRRGNEQFF,TGTGCCAGCACCCCCAGGCGCGGCAATGAGCAGTTCTTC
TRBJ2-1,-,TRBV12-3/TRBV12-4,-,CASSLNRFEQFF,TGTGCCAGCAGTTTGAATCGCTTCGAGCAGTTCTTC
TRBJ2-1,-,TRBV7-9,few,CASRPGGHYNEQFF,TGTGCCAGCAGGCCAGGGGGGCATTACAATGAGCAGTTCTTC
TRBJ2-2,-,TRBV7-6,few,CASSRLEVVRELFF,TGTGCCAGCAGCCGATTGGAAGTAGTCAGGGAGCTGTTTTTT
TRBJ1-2,TRBD1,TRBV12-3/TRBV12-4,-,CANSPGTGDYGYTF,TGTGCCAACAGTCCCGGGACAGGGGACTATGGCTACACCTTC
TRBJ1-6,TRBD1,TRBV5-5,-,CASSLGQGPHSYNSPLHF,TGTGCCAGCAGCTTGGGACAGGGTCCCCACTCCTATAATTCACCCCTCCACTTT
TRBJ2-1,TRBD2,TRBV6-2/TRBV6-3,-,CASSYSVFQRGGNEQFF,TGTGCCAGCAGTTACTCGGTTTTCCAGCGGGGGGGGAATGAGCAGTTCTTC
TRBJ1-5,-,TRBV24-1,-,CATSDSAGLQHF,TGTGCCACCAGTGATTCGGCAGGCTTACAGCATTTT
TRBJ2-7,TRBD2,TRBV5-4,-,CASSLGLAGGQGGYEQYF,TGTGCCAGCAGCTTGGGTCTAGCGGGGGGCCAAGGAGGCTACGAGCAGTACTTC
TRBJ1-5,-,TRBV20-1,-,CSARDLARSGWEPQHF,TGCAGTGCTAGAGATCTCGCCCGATCCGGCTGGGAGCCCCAGCATTTT
TRBJ1-2,-,TRBV25-1,-,CASSENKDSYGYTF,TGTGCCAGCAGTGAAAATAAGGACAGCTATGGCTACACCTTC
TRBJ2-3,-,TRBV7-2,-,CAGSSEGGVTLSGTDTQYF,TGTGCCGGCAGCTCCGAGGGGGGGGTGACGCTTTCGGGCACAGATACGCAGTATTTT
TRBJ1-1,TRBD1,TRBV20-1,many,CSARGQATFF,TGCAGTGCTCGAGGACAGGCGACTTTCTTT
TRBJ1-1,-,TRBV20-1,-,CSARGRDETEAFF,TGCAGTGCTAGAGGCAGGGACGAAACTGAAGCTTTCTTT
TRBJ1-2,TRBD1,TRBV24-1,-,CATTDPQGAGYTF,TGTGCCACCACTGATCCCCAGGGGGCTGGCTACACCTTC
TRBJ1-2,-,TRBV10-3,-,CAISVYQRQGNYGYTF,TGTGCCATCAGTGTATACCAACGTCAGGGAAACTATGGCTACACCTTC
TRBJ2-1,TRBD1,TRBV11-3,few,CASSSGAAGTGYDEQFF,TGTGCCAGCAGCTCGGGAGCTGCCGGGACAGGGTACGATGAGCAGTTCTTC
TRBJ2-3,-,TRBV18,many,CASSPPYTDTQYF,TGTGCCAGCTCACCACCCTACACAGATACGCAGTATTTT
TRBJ2-1,TRBD1,TRBV4-3,-,CASSQETGGNEQFF,TGCGCCAGCAGCCAAGAGACAGGGGGGAATGAGCAGTTCTTC
TRBJ1-5,TRBD1,TRBV7-8,-,CASSAGTGLNQPQHF,TGTGCCAGCAGTGCCGGGACAGGGCTCAATCAGCCCCAGCATTTT
TRBJ2-5,-,TRBV15,-,CATSLGPSWRETQYF,TGTGCCACCAGCCTTGGACCCAGCTGGCGGGAGACCCAGTACTTC
TRBJ2-1,-,TRBV4-1,-,CASSQGADNNEQFF,TGCGCCAGCAGCCAAGGGGCGGACAACAATGAGCAGTTCTTC
TRBJ2-2,TRBD2,TRBV20-1,-,CSARDWISGGTNTGELFF,TGCAGTGCTAGAGATTGGATTAGCGGGGGCACGAACACCGGGGAGCTGTTTTTT